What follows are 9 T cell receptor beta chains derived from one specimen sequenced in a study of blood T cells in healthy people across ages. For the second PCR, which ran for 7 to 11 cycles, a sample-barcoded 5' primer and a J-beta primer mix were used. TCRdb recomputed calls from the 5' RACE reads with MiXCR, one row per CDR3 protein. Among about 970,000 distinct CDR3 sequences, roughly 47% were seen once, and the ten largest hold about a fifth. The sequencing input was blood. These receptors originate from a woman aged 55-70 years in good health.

CDR3 in DNA: TGTGCCTGGAGTGGGAGGAACTACGAGCAGTACTTC. Amino acids: CAWSGRNYEQYF. The rearrangement joins TRBV30 to TRBJ2-7; D possibly corresponds to TRBD2 (5 bases). The CDR3 is 12 residues long. V gave up 1 base and J gave up 3 bases, with 7 bases separating them. Germline V gene lookup returns CDR1 GTSNPN and CDR2 SVGIG (reference sequence).

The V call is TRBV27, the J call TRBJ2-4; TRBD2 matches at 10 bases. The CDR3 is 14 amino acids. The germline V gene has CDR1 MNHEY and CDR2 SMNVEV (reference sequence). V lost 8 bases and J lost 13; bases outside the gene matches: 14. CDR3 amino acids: CASLKAGGPGEQYF. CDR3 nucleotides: TGTGCCAGCCTAAAAGCGGGAGGGCCGGGAGAGCAGTACTTC.

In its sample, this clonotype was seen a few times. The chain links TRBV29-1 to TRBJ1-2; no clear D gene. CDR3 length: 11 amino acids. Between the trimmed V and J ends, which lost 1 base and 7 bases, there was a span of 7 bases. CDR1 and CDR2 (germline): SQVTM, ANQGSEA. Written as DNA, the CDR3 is TGCAGCGTTGAAGCGGGAGGTGGCTACACCTTC. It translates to CSVEAGGGYTF.

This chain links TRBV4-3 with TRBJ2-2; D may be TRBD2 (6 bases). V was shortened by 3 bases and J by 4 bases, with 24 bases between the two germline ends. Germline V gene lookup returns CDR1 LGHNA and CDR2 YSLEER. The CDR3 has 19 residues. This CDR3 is CASSQEGDVGTPSTGELFF. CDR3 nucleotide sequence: TGCGCCAGCAGCCAGGAGGGCGACGTAGGAACCCCGAGCACCGGGGAGCTGTTTTTT.

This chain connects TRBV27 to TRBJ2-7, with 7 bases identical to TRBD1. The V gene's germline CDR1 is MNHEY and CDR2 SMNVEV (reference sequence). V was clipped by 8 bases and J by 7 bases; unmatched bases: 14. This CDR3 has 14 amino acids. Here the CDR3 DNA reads TGTGCCAGCGGGCGACAGGGTGTTTTAGGAGAGCAGTACTTC. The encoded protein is CASGRQGVLGEQYF.

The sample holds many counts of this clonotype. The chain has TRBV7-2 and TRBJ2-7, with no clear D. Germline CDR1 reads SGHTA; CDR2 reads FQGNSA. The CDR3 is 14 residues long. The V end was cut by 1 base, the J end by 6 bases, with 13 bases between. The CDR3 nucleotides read TGTGCCAGCAGCTTAGGACCCCGGGTGGTCGAGCAGTACTTC. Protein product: CASSLGPRVVEQYF.

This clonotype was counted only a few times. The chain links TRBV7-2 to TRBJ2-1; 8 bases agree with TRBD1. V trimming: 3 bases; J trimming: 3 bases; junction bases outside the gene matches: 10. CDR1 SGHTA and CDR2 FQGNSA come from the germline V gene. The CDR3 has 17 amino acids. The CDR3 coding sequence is TGTGCCAGCAGCTTTGGGCTCCCCGGGACAGGCTACAATGAGCAGTTCTTC. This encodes CASSFGLPGTGYNEQFF.

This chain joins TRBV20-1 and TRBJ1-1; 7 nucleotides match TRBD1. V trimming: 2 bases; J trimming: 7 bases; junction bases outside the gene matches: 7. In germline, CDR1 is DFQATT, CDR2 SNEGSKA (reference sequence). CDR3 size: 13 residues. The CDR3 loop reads CSARRQGRDEAFF. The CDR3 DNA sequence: TGCAGTGCTAGAAGACAGGGAAGGGATGAAGCTTTCTTT.

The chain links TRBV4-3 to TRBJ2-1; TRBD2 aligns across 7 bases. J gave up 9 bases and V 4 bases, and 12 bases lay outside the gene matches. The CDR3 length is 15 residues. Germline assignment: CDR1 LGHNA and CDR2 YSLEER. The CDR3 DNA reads TGCGCCAGCAGCCGGCTTGGGGCGGGAGTGGTTGAGCAGTTCTTC. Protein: CASSRLGAGVVEQFF.